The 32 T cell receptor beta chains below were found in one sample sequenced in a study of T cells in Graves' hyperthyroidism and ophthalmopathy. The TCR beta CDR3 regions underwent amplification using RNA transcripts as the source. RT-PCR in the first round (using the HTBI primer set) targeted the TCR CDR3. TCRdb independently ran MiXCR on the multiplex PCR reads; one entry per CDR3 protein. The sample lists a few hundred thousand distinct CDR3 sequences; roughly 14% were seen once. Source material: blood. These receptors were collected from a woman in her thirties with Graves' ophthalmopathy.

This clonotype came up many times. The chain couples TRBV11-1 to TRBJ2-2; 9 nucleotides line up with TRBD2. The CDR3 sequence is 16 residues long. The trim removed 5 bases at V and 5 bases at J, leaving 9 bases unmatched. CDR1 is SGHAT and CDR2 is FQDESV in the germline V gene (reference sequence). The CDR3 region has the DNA TGTGCCAGCAGCGGAAGGGCGGGGGGGCGGACCGGGGAGCTGTTTTTT. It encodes CASSGRAGGRTGELFF.

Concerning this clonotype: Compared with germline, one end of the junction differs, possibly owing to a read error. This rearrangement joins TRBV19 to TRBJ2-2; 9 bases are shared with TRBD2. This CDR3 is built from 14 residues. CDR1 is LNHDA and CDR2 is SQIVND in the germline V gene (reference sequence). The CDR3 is CASRGGAETEELFF. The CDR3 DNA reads TGTGCCAGCCGCGGGGGGGCGGAAACCGAGGAGCTGTTTTTT.

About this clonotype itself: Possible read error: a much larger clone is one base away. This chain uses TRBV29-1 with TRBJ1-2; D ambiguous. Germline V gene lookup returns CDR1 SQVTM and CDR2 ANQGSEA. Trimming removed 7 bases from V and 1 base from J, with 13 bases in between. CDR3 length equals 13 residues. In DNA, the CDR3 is TGCAGCGGGGTCATGGACCGTAACTATGGCTACACCTTC. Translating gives CSGVMDRNYGYTF.

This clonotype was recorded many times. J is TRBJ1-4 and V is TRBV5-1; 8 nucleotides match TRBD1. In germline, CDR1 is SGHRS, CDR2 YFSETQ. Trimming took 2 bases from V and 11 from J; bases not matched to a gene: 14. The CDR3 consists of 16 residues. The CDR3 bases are TGCGCCAGCAGCTTTAATGCCGGGACAGGCACTGGGAAACTGTTTTTT. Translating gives CASSFNAGTGTGKLFF.

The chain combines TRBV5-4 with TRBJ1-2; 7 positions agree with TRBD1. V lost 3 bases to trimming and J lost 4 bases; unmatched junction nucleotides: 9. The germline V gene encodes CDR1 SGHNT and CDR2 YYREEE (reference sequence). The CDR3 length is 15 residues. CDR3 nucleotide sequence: TGTGCCAGCAGCTCTGGGGGGACAGTCGGCTATGGCTACACCTTC. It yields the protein CASSSGGTVGYGYTF.

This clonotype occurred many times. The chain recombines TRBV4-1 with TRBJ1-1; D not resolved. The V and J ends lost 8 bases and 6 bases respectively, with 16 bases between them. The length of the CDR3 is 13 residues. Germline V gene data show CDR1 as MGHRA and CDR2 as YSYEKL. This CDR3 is CASAGNGPPEAFF. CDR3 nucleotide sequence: TGCGCCAGCGCCGGGAACGGACCACCTGAAGCTTTCTTT.

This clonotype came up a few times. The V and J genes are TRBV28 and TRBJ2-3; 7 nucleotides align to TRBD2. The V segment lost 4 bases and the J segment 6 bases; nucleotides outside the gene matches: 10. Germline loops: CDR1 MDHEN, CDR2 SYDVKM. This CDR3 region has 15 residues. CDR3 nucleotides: TGTGCCAGCAGTTCGGAGCGGGGCCTCGATGATACGCAGTATTTT. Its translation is CASSSERGLDDTQYF. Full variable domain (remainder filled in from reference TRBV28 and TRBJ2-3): DVKVTQSSRYLVKRTGEKVFLECVQDMDHENMFWYRQDPGLGLRLIYFSYDVKMKEKGDIPEGYSVSREKKERFSLILESASTNQTSMYLCASSSERGLDDTQYFGPGTRLTVL.

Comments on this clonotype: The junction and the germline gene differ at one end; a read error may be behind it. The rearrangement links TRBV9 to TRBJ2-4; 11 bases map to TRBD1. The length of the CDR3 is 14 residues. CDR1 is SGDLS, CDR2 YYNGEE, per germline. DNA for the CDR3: TGTGCCAACAGCGAGGGGACAGGGGGGAACATTCAGTACTTC. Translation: CANSEGTGGNIQYF.

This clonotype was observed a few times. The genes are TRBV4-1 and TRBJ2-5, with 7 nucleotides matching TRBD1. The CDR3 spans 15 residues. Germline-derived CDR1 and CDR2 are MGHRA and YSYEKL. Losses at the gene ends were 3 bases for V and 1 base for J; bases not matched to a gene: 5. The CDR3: CASSHPRTGQETQYF. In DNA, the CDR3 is TGCGCCAGCAGCCATCCACGGACAGGCCAAGAGACCCAGTACTTC.

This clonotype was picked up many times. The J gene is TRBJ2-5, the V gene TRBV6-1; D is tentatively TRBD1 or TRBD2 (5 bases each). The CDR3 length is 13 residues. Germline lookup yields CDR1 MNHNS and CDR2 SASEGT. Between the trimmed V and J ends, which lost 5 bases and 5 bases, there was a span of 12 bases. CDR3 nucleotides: TGTGCCAGCAGTTACAAAGGGGAGGAGACCCAGTACTTC. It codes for CASSYKGEETQYF.

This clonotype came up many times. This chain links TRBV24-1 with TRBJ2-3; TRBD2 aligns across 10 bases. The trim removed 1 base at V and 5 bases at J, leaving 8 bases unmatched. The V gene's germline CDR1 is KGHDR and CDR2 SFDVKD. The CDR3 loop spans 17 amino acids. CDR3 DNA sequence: TGTGCCACCAGTGATTTCGCGCTAGCGGGGGAGAAAGATACGCAGTATTTT. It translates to CATSDFALAGEKDTQYF.

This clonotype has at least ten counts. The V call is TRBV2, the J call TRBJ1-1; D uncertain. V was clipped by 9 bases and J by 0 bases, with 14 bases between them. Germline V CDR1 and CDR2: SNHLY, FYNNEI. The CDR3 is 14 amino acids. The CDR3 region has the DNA TGTGCCAGTACCCTGTTATACATGAACACTGAAGCTTTCTTT. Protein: CASTLLYMNTEAFF.

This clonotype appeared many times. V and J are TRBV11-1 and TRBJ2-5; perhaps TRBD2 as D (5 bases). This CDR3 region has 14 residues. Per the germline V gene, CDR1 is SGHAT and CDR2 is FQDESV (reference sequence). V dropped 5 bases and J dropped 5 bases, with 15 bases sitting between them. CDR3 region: CASSEKVGGETQYF. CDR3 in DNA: TGTGCCAGCAGCGAAAAGGTTGGCGGGGAGACCCAGTACTTC.

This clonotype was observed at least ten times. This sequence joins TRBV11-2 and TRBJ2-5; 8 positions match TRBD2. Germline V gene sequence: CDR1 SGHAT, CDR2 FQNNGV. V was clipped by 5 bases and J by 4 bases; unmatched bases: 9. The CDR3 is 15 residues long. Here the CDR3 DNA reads TGTGCCAGCAGCCTCGGGGGGGCCTTTGGAGAGACCCAGTACTTC. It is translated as CASSLGGAFGETQYF.

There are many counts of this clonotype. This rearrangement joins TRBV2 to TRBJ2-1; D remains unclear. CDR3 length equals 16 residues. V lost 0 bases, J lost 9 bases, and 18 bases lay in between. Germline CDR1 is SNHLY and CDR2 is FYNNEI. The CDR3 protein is CASSEALRLPGTEQFF. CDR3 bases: TGTGCCAGCAGTGAAGCGTTGAGGCTCCCAGGTACTGAGCAGTTCTTC. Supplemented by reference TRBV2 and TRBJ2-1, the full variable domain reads EPEVTQTPSHQVTQMGQEVILRCVPISNHLYFYWYRQILGQKVEFLVSFYNNEISEKSEIFDDQFSVERPDGSNFTLKIRSTKLEDSAMYFCASSEALRLPGTEQFFGPGTRLTVL.

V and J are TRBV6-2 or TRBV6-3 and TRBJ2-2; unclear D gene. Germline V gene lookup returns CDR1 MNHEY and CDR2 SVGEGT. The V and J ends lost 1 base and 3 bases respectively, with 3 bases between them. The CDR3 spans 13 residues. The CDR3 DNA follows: TGTGCCAGCAGTTACTACCACACCGGGGAGCTGTTTTTT. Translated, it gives CASSYYHTGELFF.

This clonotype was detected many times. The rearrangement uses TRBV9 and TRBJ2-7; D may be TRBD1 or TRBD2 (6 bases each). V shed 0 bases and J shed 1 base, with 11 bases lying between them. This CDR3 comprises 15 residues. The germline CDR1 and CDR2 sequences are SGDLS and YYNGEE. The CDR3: CASSVEGGQSYEQYF. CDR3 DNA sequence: TGTGCCAGCAGCGTAGAGGGGGGCCAATCCTACGAGCAGTACTTC.

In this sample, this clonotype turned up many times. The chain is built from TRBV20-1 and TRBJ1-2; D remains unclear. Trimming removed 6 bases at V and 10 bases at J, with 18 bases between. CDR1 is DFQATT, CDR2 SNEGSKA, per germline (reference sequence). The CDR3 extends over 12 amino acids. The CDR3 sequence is CSALPWTLVYTF. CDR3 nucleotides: TGCAGTGCCCTCCCTTGGACGCTCGTCTACACCTTC.

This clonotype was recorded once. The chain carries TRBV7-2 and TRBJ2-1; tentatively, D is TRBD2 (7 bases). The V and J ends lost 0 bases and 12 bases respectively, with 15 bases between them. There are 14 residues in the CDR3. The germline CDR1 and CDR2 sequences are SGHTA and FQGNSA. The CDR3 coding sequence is TGTGCCAGCAGCTTAGCGGCGGGGGCTGGTGGGCAGTTCTTC. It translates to CASSLAAGAGGQFF.

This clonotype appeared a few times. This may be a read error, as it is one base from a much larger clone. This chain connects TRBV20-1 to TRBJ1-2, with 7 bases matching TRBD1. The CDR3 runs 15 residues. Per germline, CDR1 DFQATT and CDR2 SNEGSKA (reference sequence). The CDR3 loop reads CSASKGTAANYDYTF. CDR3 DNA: TGCAGTGCTAGCAAAGGGACAGCGGCTAACTATGACTACACCTTC.

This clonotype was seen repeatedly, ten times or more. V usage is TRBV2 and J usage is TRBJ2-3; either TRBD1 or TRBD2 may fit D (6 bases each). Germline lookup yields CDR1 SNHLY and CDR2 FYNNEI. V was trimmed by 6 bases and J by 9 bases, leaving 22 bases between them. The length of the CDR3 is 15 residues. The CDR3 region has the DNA TGTGCCAGCAGACCCGTTCCAGGGGACTTGGGGACGCAGTATTTT. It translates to CASRPVPGDLGTQYF.

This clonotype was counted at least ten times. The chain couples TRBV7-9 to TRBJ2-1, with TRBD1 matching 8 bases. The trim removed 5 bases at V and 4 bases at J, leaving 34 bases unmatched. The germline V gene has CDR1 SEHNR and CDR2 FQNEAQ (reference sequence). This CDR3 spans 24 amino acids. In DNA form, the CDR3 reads TGTGCCAGCAGCCAACTACCGACGGACAGGGACGGGGTATATACAATTGTACGATACAATGAGCAGTTCTTC. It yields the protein CASSQLPTDRDGVYTIVRYNEQFF.

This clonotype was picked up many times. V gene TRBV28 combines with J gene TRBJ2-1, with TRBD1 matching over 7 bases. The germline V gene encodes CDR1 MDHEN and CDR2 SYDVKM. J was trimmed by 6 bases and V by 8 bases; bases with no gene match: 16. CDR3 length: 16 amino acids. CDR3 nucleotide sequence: TGTGCCAGCCGGGCCTGGGTCGACAGGGTTGTCAATGAGCAGTTCTTC. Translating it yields CASRAWVDRVVNEQFF.

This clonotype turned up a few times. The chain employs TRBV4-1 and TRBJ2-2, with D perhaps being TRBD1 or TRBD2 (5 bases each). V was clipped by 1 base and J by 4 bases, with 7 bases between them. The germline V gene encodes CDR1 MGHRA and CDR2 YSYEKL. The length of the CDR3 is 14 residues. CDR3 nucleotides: TGCGCCAGCAGCCAAGGGGGGAGCACCGGGGAGCTGTTTTTT. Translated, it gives CASSQGGSTGELFF.

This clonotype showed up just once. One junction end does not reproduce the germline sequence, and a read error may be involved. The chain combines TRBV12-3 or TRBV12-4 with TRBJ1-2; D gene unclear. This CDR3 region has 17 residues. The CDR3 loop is CASGLWTRGITNYGYTF. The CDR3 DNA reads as TGTGCCAGCGGTTTGTGGACCAGAGGGATCACTAATTATGGCTACACCTTC.

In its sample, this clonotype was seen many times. CDR3 protein: CASSALARPDTQYF. As DNA, the CDR3 is TGTGCCAGCAGCGCCCTAGCTAGGCCAGATACGCAGTATTTT. The chain couples TRBV9 to TRBJ2-3; tentatively, D is TRBD2 (5 bases). This CDR3 is built from 14 residues. Germline lookup yields CDR1 SGDLS and CDR2 YYNGEE. Deletions cut 3 bases from V and 4 bases from J, with 12 bases between. The whole variable domain, filled in from reference TRBV9 and TRBJ2-3, reads DSGVTQTPKHLITATGQRVTLRCSPRSGDLSVYWYQQSLDQGLQFLIQYYNGEERAKGNILERFSAQQFPDLHSELNLSSLELGDSALYFCASSALARPDTQYFGPGTRLTVL.

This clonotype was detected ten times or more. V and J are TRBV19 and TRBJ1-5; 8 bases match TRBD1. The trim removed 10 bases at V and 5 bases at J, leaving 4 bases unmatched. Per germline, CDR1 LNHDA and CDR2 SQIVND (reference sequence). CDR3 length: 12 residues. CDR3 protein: CATSDRDQPQHF. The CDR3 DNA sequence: TGTGCCACTTCGGACAGGGATCAGCCCCAGCATTTT.

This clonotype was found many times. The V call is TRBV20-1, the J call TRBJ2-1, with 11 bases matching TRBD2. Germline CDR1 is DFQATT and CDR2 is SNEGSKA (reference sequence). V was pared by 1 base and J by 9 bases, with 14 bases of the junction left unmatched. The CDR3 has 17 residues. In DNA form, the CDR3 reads TGCAGTGCTAGAGGCCCCTGGCTAGCGGGGGGCTTAAGTGAGCAGTTCTTC. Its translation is CSARGPWLAGGLSEQFF.

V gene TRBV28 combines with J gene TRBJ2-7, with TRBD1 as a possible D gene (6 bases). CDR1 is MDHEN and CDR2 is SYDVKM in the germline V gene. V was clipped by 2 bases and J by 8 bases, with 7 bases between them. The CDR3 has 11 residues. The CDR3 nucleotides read TGTGCCAGCAGTTTAAGGGACAAGCAGTACTTC. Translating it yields CASSLRDKQYF.

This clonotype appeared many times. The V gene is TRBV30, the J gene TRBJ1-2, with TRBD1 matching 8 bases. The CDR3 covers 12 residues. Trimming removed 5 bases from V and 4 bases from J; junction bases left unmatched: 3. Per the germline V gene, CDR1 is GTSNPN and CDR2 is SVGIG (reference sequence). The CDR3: CAWGQGGYGYTF. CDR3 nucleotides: TGTGCCTGGGGACAGGGTGGCTATGGCTACACCTTC.

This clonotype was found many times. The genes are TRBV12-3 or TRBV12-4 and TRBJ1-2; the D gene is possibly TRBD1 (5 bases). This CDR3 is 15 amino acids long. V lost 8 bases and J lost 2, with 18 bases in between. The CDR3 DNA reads TGTGCCAGCGATTCTATCCGGGACGCCAACTATGGCTACACCTTC. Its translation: CASDSIRDANYGYTF.

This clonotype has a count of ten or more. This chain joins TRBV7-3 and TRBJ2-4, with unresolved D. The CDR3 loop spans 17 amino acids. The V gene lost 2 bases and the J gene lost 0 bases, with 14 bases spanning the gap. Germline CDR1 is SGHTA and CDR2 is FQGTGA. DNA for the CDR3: TGTGCCAGCAGCTTATACGGGTTGGGTAGAGCCAAAAACATTCAGTACTTC. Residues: CASSLYGLGRAKNIQYF.